One T cell receptor (beta chain) is described in this entry. These data originate in a study of shared T cell receptors in the human thymus. Clones were sequenced by immunoSEQ multiplex PCR, and TCRdb holds only the in-frame ones, with some missing. The table lists some 700,000 clones, roughly 90% of them singletons. The CDR3 consists of 12 residues. V shed 5 bases and J shed 8 bases, with 15 bases lying between them. Germline CDR1 reads SQVTM; CDR2 reads ANQGSEA. Another study also made use of these data, one on human thymus T cells. That work contributes: Healthy Finnish infants undergoing corrective surgery for congenital heart defects were the donors. Resections obtained during corrective heart surgery supplied the thymus tissue. In thymic and blood repertoires alike, V and J usage looked biased. Related research has reported that thymic repertoires overlap highly among unrelated individuals.

The receptor's source is a boy in the first two years of life with a congenital heart defect. V is TRBV29-1 and J is TRBJ1-2; tentative D call: TRBD1 (5 bases). Sequencing used thymocytes. The CDR3 bases are TGCAGCGTTATGGCCCGTCCAGGGGGCTACACCTTC. It codes for CSVMARPGGYTF.